The present entry profiles one T cell receptor (beta chain) with its context. This entry is derived from a study of blood T cell repertoires in COVID-19. On the study more broadly: Sites in the United States, Italy and Spain provided acute and convalescent COVID-19 samples. T cells, B-cell-depleted T cells, or PBMCs supplied cDNA or gDNA.

Per the original data handling: Estimation of nucleated cell counts was performed using reference gene primer amplification. The data were produced by immunoSEQ multiplex PCR, yet TCRdb's version contains in-frame clones alone and is incomplete. D and trimming come from the DNA, and the V and J calls and clone size come from that table. The sample includes over 30,000 clones, 85% to 95% seen only once; the top ten take 10% to 15%. The receptor was isolated from a human donor in a cohort sampled during active COVID-19. Sequenced sample: peripheral blood.

The chain's CDR3 is CASSLGTGGDEQYF. The CDR3 nucleotides read TGTGCCAGCAGTTTGGGGACAGGGGGCGACGAGCAGTACTTC. The chain couples TRBV28 to TRBJ2-7; TRBD1 aligns across 12 bases. Germline CDR1 reads MDHEN; CDR2 reads SYDVKM. Trimming at V came to 3 bases and at J to 5 bases, leaving 2 bases not matched to a gene. The CDR3 length is 14 residues.